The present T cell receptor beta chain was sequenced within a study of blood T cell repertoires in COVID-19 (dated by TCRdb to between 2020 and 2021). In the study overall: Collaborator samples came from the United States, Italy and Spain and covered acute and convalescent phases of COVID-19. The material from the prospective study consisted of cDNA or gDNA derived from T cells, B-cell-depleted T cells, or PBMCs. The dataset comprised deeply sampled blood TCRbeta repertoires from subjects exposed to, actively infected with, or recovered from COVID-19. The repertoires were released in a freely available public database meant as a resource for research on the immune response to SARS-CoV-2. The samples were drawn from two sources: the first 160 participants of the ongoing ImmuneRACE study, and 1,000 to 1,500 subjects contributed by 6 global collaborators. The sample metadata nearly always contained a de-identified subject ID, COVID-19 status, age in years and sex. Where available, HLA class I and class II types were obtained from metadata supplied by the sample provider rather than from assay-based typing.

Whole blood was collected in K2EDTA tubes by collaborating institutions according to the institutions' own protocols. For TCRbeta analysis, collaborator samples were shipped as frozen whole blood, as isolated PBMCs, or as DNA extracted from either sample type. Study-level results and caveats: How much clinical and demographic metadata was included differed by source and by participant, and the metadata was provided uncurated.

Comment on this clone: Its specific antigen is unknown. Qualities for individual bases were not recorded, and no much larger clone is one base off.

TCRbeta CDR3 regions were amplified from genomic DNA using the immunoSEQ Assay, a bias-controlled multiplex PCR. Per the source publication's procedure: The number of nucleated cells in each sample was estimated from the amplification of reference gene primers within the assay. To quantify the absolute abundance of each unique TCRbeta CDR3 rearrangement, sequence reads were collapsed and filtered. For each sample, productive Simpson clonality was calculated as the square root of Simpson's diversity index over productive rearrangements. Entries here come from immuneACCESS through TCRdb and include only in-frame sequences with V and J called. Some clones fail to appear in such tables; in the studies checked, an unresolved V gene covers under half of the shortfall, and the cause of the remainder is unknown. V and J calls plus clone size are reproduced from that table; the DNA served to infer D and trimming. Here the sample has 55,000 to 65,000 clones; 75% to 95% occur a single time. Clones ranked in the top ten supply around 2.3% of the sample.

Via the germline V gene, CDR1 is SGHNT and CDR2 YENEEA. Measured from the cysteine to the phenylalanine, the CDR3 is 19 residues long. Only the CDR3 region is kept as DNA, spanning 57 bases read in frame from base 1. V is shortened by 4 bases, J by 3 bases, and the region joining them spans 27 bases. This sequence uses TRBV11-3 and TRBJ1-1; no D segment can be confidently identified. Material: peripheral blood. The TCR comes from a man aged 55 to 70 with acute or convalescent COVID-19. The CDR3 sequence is CASSSRRRQANSNDTEAFF. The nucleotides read TGTGCCAGCAGCTCCAGAAGGAGGCAGGCAAACTCGAACGACACTGAAGCTTTCTTT.